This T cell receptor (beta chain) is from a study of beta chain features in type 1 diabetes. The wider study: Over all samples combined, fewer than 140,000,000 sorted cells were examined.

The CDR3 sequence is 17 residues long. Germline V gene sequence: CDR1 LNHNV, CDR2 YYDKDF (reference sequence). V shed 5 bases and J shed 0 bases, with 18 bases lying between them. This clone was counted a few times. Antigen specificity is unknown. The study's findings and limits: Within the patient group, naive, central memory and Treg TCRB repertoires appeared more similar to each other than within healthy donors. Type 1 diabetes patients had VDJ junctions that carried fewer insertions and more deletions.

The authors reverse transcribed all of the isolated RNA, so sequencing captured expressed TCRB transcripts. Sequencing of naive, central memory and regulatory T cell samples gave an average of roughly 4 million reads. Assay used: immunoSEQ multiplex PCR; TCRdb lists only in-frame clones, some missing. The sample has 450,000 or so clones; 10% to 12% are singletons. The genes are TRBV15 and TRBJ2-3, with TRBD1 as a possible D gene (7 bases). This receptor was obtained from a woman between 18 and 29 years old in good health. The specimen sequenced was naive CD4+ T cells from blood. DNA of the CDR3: TGTGCCACCAGCCCGCGCGGGGACAGATCTAGCACAGATACGCAGTATTTT. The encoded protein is CATSPRGDRSSTDTQYF.